Detailed here is one T cell receptor beta chain. Data came from immunoSEQ multiplex PCR; TCRdb stores just in-frame clones and leaves some out. The repertoire holds 25,000 to 35,000 clones, around 87% seen once, with approximately 0.89% in the top ten. The data belong to a study of T cells in narcolepsy. Material for sequencing was memory (CD45RA-) CD4+ T cells from blood. This receptor was obtained from a human donor in good health.

CDR3 DNA: TGCGCCAGCAGCTTGGGCGGAGGCCTTGGGTATGGCTACACCTTC. Its translation is CASSLGGGLGYGYTF. V is TRBV5-1 and J is TRBJ1-2; unclear D gene. V was cut by 0 bases and J by 5 bases, with 14 bases left in between. CDR3 size: 15 residues. Germline CDR1 and CDR2: SGHRS and YFSETQ.